This section outlines one TCR beta chain sequence together with its context. This clonotype appeared many times. Its specific antigen is unknown. No base quality information exists; no much larger clone differs at one position. The library was built by means of 5' RACE. Sequencer: NextSeq 500. Unique molecular identifiers were attached to individual cDNA molecules in the TCR library protocol so that sequencing error and PCR bias could be corrected. Sequencing covered both TCR alpha and beta chains, and within each sample the abundances of alpha and beta sequences were tightly co-correlated. The source study handled its data this way. V gene, J gene and CDR3 annotation of TCR sequences was performed with Decombinator V4. Expanded TCRs were defined as changing significantly between any two time points under a Poisson model with p below 0.0001. TCR abundances were normalised to the total number of TCRs sequenced per sample and were expressed as counts per million. TRAV1-2 paired with TRAJ12, TRAJ20 or TRAJ33 defined MAIT TCRs, while TRAV10 paired with TRAJ18 defined iNKT TCRs. VDJdb, accessed 1 November 2021, was searched for CMV, EBV and SARS-CoV-2 annotated TCRs, with TCRs annotated for multiple antigens excluded. TCRdb trimmed the raw reads at Q25, called clones with MiXCR and kept productive beta chains. One record per CDR3 amino acid sequence lists the most common genes and DNA. The V and J calls and clone size come from TCRdb's table, not from the authors' own analysis. This sample lists about 27,000 distinct CDR3 sequences; more than 4.5% were detected once. The leading ten clones occupy 3% to 5% of the sample.

In the germline V gene, CDR1 corresponds to SGDLS and CDR2 to YYNGEE. V loses 4 bases at its end and J loses 6 bases; junction bases beyond the gene matches: 7. The CDR3 measures 13 amino acids from cysteine to phenylalanine. The entry retains the CDR3 DNA only, 39 bases that are in frame from base 1. These data come from a study of early T cells in non-severe SARS-CoV-2 infection listed by TCRdb under 2021. About the full investigation: Bulk RNA from unsorted whole blood was used for TCR sequencing, so alpha and beta chains could not be paired. Summary of the overall study and its limitations: VDJdb matching was skewed toward anti-spike CD8 responses and likely underestimated virus-specific expansions, missing private and CD4 specificities.

The study was a case-control design nested within a healthcare worker cohort in London, UK, with weekly nasopharyngeal swab PCR tests and blood sampling. Healthcare workers were enrolled in the week of the UK lockdown, from 23 to 31 March 2020, and were followed every week for up to roughly 15 weeks. The sequence derives from an adult who was a healthcare worker with PCR-confirmed SARS-CoV-2 infection or an uninfected control (not recorded which). Material: whole blood. The sequence joins TRBV9 to TRBJ2-7; 7 bases in the middle match TRBD1. In nucleotide form, the sequence is TGTGCCAGCAGCCAAACAACAGGGGTCGAGCAGTACTTC. The translation is CASSQTTGVEQYF.